This TCR beta chain was recorded in a study of spatial heterogeneity in lung cancer. Background on the study: Consistently, beta-chain sequences turned up in larger numbers than alpha-chain sequences did. Raw reads contained each unique TCR and UMI combination more than ten times on average.

As to time point: sample taken at primary tumor resection. The donors were approximately 70 patients with non-small cell lung cancer that was early-stage and untreated. This clonotype was recorded at least ten times. Every TCR cDNA molecule bore its own unique molecular identifier. Via MiXCR, TCRdb re-called the 5' RACE reads, giving one row per CDR3 protein. The repertoire holds 35,000 to 50,000 distinct CDR3 sequences, roughly 3% seen once, with approximately 35% in the top ten. J lost 3 bases, V lost 4 bases, and 20 bases had no gene match. The CDR3 is 19 residues long. Looked up from germline, CDR1 is SGHDN and CDR2 is FVKESK.

This sequence originates from a male donor with early-stage non-small cell lung cancer. The chain employs TRBV14 and TRBJ2-5, with 7 nucleotides matching TRBD2. Specimen: normal lung tissue next to the tumor, collected at surgery. Here the CDR3 DNA reads TGTGCCAGCAGCCGAAACGGCGGGAGTTCGACTAGTCCTGAAGAGACCCAGTACTTC. This translates into CASSRNGGSSTSPEETQYF. Using reference TRBV14 and TRBJ2-5 for the parts outside the CDR3, the full variable domain is EAGVTQFPSHSVIEKGQTVTLRCDPISGHDNLYWYRRVMGKEIKFLLHFVKESKQDESGMPNNRFLAERTGGTYSTLKVQPAELEDSGVYFCASSRNGGSSTSPEETQYFGPGTRLLVL.